This T cell receptor beta chain emerged from a study of shared clonotypes between healthy human individuals. On this clone itself: What it binds is not known.

There are 15 residues in the CDR3. The germline V gene encodes CDR1 MGHRA and CDR2 YSYEKL. V lost 4 bases, J lost 4 bases, and 2 bases stayed unmatched. Roughly 92 million PBMCs were counted before genomic DNA extraction. Study-level findings and limits: Among donors, clonotype sharing was expected to be affected by sequencing depth.

Unsorted PBMC contributed approximately 270 ng DNA, roughly 30,000 T cell genomes, to each replicate PCR. Repertoires were generated with immunoSEQ multiplex PCR, while TCRdb's copy carries only in-frame clones and drops some. The sample consists of approximately 500,000 clones, more than 65% of them appearing once. The chain recombines TRBV4-1 with TRBJ2-1, with 12 bases fitting TRBD2. The origin of this receptor is a woman between 40 and 50 years old in good health. Some clones in this sample may be carry-over from other donors' samples. Material for sequencing was PBMCs. CDR3 in DNA: TGCGCCAGCAGCCGAGGACTAGCGGGGTACAATGAGCAGTTCTTC. Translated: CASSRGLAGYNEQFF.